A selection of T cell receptor beta chains follows, all from one sample in a study of response to subunit inactivated influenza vaccine. TCRdb re-derived calls from the RT-PCR reads in MiXCR, one entry per CDR3 protein. The sample gives 300,000 to 350,000 distinct CDR3 sequences, less than 25% of which show up once; 9.5% to 13% is in the top ten. Source: PBMCs from blood, taken roughly 20 months after vaccination. Source of these receptors: a man aged 45-69 years who received an inactivated influenza vaccine. Both conserved end residues are part of each CDR3. Fields, in order: V gene, D gene, J gene, clone size, CDR3 DNA, CDR3 protein. The D gene is left open where the match is weak. Size tells how often a clone was seen (once, few, many) or the class of an expanded clone, and some rows leave it out.

>TRBV6-5|NA|TRBJ1-1|many
TGTGCCAGCGTTCTTACAGGGCCCGCTGAAGCTTTCTTT
CASVLTGPAEAFF
>TRBV6-2/TRBV6-3|TRBD1|TRBJ1-3|few
TGTGCCAGCAGTTACGGGATCACAGGGGTTACTGGAAACACCATATATTTT
CASSYGITGVTGNTIYF
>TRBV5-1|NA|TRBJ2-2|NA
TGCGCCAACAGCTTGTTCTCGTATACCTTTACCTCTGGGGAGCTGTTTTTT
CANSLFSYTFTSGELFF
>TRBV25-1|NA|TRBJ1-6|once
TGTGCCAGCAGTTTGGGGACGAGGGGTTCACCCCTCCAATTT
CASSLGTRGSPLQF
>TRBV5-6|TRBD1|TRBJ1-2|NA
TGTGCCAGCAGCTCGGACAGGGCGGGTGGCTACACCTTC
CASSSDRAGGYTF
>TRBV4-1|NA|TRBJ1-3|NA
TGCGCCAGCAGCCAAGGAGTGTCAGGTGGACGAAGAGGAAACACCATATATTTT
CASSQGVSGGRRGNTIYF
>TRBV5-5|NA|TRBJ1-1|NA
TGTGCCAGCAGCCCGGCGGGGCAGAACACTGAAGCTTTCTTT
CASSPAGQNTEAFF
>TRBV18|NA|TRBJ1-2|few
TGTGCCAGCTCACCAGGGACACCTCAGAACTATGGCTACACCTTC
CASSPGTPQNYGYTF
>TRBV10-3|NA|TRBJ1-4|NA
TGTGCCATCAGTGAGTCCCACAGGGTCGACGAAAAACTGTTTTTT
CAISESHRVDEKLFF
>TRBV10-3|NA|TRBJ2-7|few
TGTGCCATCAGTGGGGGAAATGCCTACGAGCAGTACTTC
CAISGGNAYEQYF
>TRBV4-3|NA|TRBJ2-3|NA
TGCGCCAGCAGCCAAGAGATTAGCTCAGATACGCAGTATTTT
CASSQEISSDTQYF
>TRBV5-1|TRBD1|TRBJ1-1|many
TGCGCCAGCAGCTTGGTACAGGGGATGAACACTGAAGCTTTCTTT
CASSLVQGMNTEAFF
>TRBV28|NA|TRBJ1-6|NA
TGTGCCAGCAGTTTTCCGGGCAGCTCAAATTCACCCCTCCACTTT
CASSFPGSSNSPLHF
>TRBV2|NA|TRBJ1-1|few
TGTGCCAGCACGGGGGAAACATCTAGCTCTGAAGCTTTCTTT
CASTGETSSSEAFF
>TRBV15|NA|TRBJ1-1|many
TGTGCCACCAGCAGAGATCACCTTAAAGCTTTCTTT
CATSRDHLKAFF
>TRBV6-2/TRBV6-3|NA|TRBJ2-7|NA
TGTGCCAGCCGGGGCGGCATTGGGCACGAGCAGTACTTC
CASRGGIGHEQYF
>TRBV7-6|NA|TRBJ1-6|few
TGTGCCAGCAGCCCCGCCAACTCCTATAATTCACCCCTCCACTTT
CASSPANSYNSPLHF
>TRBV14|NA|TRBJ2-2|NA
TGTGCCAGCAGCCAGCAGGGACCCCGACGGACCGGGGAGCTGTTTTTT
CASSQQGPRRTGELFF
>TRBV11-2|NA|TRBJ2-5|NA
TGTGCCAGCAGGCTTCCAACCCAAGAGACCCAGTACTTC
CASRLPTQETQYF
>TRBV12-3/TRBV12-4|TRBD1|TRBJ2-7|few
TGTGCCAGCAGTTTCACTCGACAGGGTTCCTACGAGCAGTACTTC
CASSFTRQGSYEQYF
>TRBV6-1|NA|TRBJ1-5|NA
TGTGCCAGCAACAGAGGACAGATCAATCAGCCCCAGCATTTT
CASNRGQINQPQHF
>TRBV6-6|NA|TRBJ1-2|many
TGTGCCAGCAGTTACTCAGTGGCGGGAAATGGCTACACCTTC
CASSYSVAGNGYTF
>TRBV7-2|NA|TRBJ2-5|few
TGTGCCAGCAGCCCTAGCATGGTGGAGACCCAGTACTTC
CASSPSMVETQYF
>TRBV6-2/TRBV6-3|NA|TRBJ1-1|NA
TGTGCCAGCGGGGGACATCCGGGAACTGAAGCTTTCTTT
CASGGHPGTEAFF
>TRBV5-1|TRBD1|TRBJ2-3|NA
TGCGCCAGCAGCTTGGGCGGGACAGGGAGCACAGATACGCAGTATTTT
CASSLGGTGSTDTQYF
>TRBV30|TRBD1|TRBJ2-3|NA
TGTGCCTGGAGAACAGGGGGAACAGATACGCAGTATTTT
CAWRTGGTDTQYF
>TRBV12-3/TRBV12-4|NA|TRBJ1-5|many
TGTGCCAGCAGTTTCTTAGGTAATCAGCCCCAGCATTTT
CASSFLGNQPQHF
>TRBV7-9|NA|TRBJ1-2|NA
TGTGCCAGCAGCCCACACAGCGGGAGGGGAGCTAACTATGGCTACACCTTC
CASSPHSGRGANYGYTF
>TRBV5-1|NA|TRBJ2-3|NA
TGCGCCAGCAGCTTGGTTGTACAGTCTAGCACAGATACGCAGTATTTT
CASSLVVQSSTDTQYF
>TRBV5-1|NA|TRBJ1-1|NA
TGCGCCAGCAGCCACTCCAGTGGGAACACTGAAGCTTTCTTT
CASSHSSGNTEAFF
>TRBV5-1|NA|TRBJ1-1|few
TGCGCCAGCAGCTATATCCCCGGTAGTGGTACTGAAGCTTTCTTT
CASSYIPGSGTEAFF
>TRBV20-1|TRBD2|TRBJ2-5|NA
TGCAGTGCAAACCAAGCGGGAGTCGGGGAGACCCAGTACTTC
CSANQAGVGETQYF
>TRBV12-3/TRBV12-4|TRBD2|TRBJ2-2|few
TGTGCCAGCAGCGTGATAGCGGGAGTATCCGGGGAGCTGTTTTTT
CASSVIAGVSGELFF
>TRBV6-1|TRBD1|TRBJ1-5|few
TGTGCCAGCAGCCCTACAGGGGGTAGCAATCAGCCCCAGCATTTT
CASSPTGGSNQPQHF
>TRBV20-1|TRBD2|TRBJ2-7|few
TGCAGTGCTGCCAGGACTAGCGGTTCCTACGAGCAGTACTTC
CSAARTSGSYEQYF
>TRBV7-8|NA|TRBJ2-7|few
TGTGCCAGCAGCTTAGAAGGTCGCAGCTACGAGCAGTACTTC
CASSLEGRSYEQYF
>TRBV7-2|NA|TRBJ1-3|few
TGTGCCAGCAGCTCCTCCCGAAGCTCTGGAAACACCATATATTTT
CASSSSRSSGNTIYF
>TRBV2|NA|TRBJ2-7|NA
TGTGCCAGCAGATTCACAGCCTACGAGCAGTACTTC
CASRFTAYEQYF
>TRBV20-1|NA|TRBJ1-5|NA
TGCAGTGCTAGAGGCCCCCGCGGAAGCAATCAGCCCCAGCATTTT
CSARGPRGSNQPQHF
>TRBV7-2|TRBD2|TRBJ2-4|few
TGTGCCAGCAGCCCCAGACTAGCGGGAACGAACATTCAGTACTTC
CASSPRLAGTNIQYF
>TRBV4-1|NA|TRBJ1-2|NA
TGCGCCAGCAGCCACACGTCTGGGGACGCAGGCTTCTATGGCTACACCTTC
CASSHTSGDAGFYGYTF
>TRBV5-1|NA|TRBJ2-1|NA
TGCGCCAGCAGCTCCGGTCCCTCAAACAATGAGCAGTTCTTC
CASSSGPSNNEQFF
>TRBV4-3|TRBD1|TRBJ1-3|few
TGCGCCAGCAGCGCGGACAGGGGCTCTGGAAACACCATATATTTT
CASSADRGSGNTIYF